These 7 T cell receptor beta chains came from one sample sequenced in a study of control samples from healthy donors and cancer patients (dated by TCRdb to the early 2020s). Libraries were made using the immunoSEQ multiplex PCR assay. TCRdb took this table from immuneACCESS and kept in-frame rearrangements with V and J called. Such tables lack part of the clones; where checked against another copy, unresolved V genes explain under half of the gap, and the rest is unexplained. A total of 150,000 to 200,000 clones appear in this sample, roughly 88% of them only once. The top ten hold roughly 5% of the sample. Source material: blood. These receptors were collected from a woman aged 25 to 39 in good health.

The chain uses TRBV27 and TRBJ2-7; D is unresolved. Germline assignment: CDR1 MNHEY and CDR2 SMNVEV (reference sequence). The length of the CDR3 is 15 residues. V was pared by 3 bases and J by 1 base, with 13 bases between. The CDR3 DNA reads TGTGCCAGCAGTTTTGGCTTTGTGGGTTCCTACGAGCAGTACTTC. Protein sequence: CASSFGFVGSYEQYF.

The chain is built from TRBV7-9 and TRBJ1-3; the D gene is possibly TRBD1 (5 bases). V was trimmed by 6 bases and J by 0 bases, leaving 12 bases between them. Germline V CDR1 and CDR2: SEHNR, FQNEAQ (reference sequence). CDR3 size: 15 residues. As DNA, the CDR3 is TGTGCCAGCAGAGGGGAGACCTCCTCTGGAAACACCATATATTTT. Translated: CASRGETSSGNTIYF.

This clone appeared a single time. The chain links TRBV28 to TRBJ2-7, with TRBD1 identical over 8 bases. Germline-derived CDR1 and CDR2 are MDHEN and SYDVKM. The trim removed 5 bases at V and 3 bases at J, leaving 9 bases unmatched. The CDR3 totals 15 residues. CDR3 in amino acids: CASSAPGRGHYEQYF. CDR3 in DNA: TGTGCCAGCAGTGCACCGGGCAGGGGGCACTACGAGCAGTACTTC.

This chain joins TRBV27 and TRBJ1-2; no definite D call. With 6 bases removed from V and 5 bases from J, the gap between germline ends came to 16 bases. The CDR3 is 14 residues long. Germline loops: CDR1 MNHEY, CDR2 SMNVEV (reference sequence). CDR3 in DNA: TGTGCCAGCAGACGAGTCGACACCTCGTATGGCTACACCTTC. Its protein is CASRRVDTSYGYTF.

The chain is built from TRBV5-1 and TRBJ2-5, with a weak D call TRBD1 (5 bases). Germline V lookup: CDR1 SGHRS, CDR2 YFSETQ. The CDR3 sequence is 11 residues long. The V end lost 4 bases, the J end lost 5 bases, and 6 bases lay between the germline ends. In DNA form, the CDR3 reads TGCGCCAGCAGCCCAGGGGAGACCCAGTACTTC. The encoded protein is CASSPGETQYF.

Concerning this clone itself: Other DNA sequences of this sample code for an identical CDR3. This chain connects TRBV5-1 to TRBJ2-7; D is perhaps TRBD2 (7 bases). V was clipped by 0 bases and J by 6 bases, with 13 bases between them. The CDR3 consists of 14 residues. The V gene's germline CDR1 is SGHRS and CDR2 YFSETQ. CDR3 sequence reads: CASSLGPGGPEQYV. The CDR3 DNA reads as TGCGCCAGCAGCTTGGGGCCGGGGGGCCCCGAGCAGTACGTC.

This clone was seen only once. The genes are TRBV4-2 and TRBJ2-3; possibly TRBD2 for D (6 bases). Germline-derived CDR1 and CDR2 are LGHNA and YNFKEQ. The V end lost 0 bases, the J end lost 1 base, and 11 bases lay between the germline ends. This CDR3 has 16 residues. CDR3 amino acids: CASSQERASGTDTQYF. As DNA, the CDR3 is TGTGCCAGCAGCCAAGAACGGGCTAGCGGCACAGATACGCAGTATTTT.